The subject of this entry is one TCR beta chain. The data derive from a study of blood T cells in healthy people across ages. Using a J-beta primer mix together with a sample-barcoded 5' primer, a second PCR was run for roughly 7 to 12 cycles. Using its own MiXCR run on the 5' RACE reads, TCRdb lists one record per CDR3 protein. The table lists just under 550,000 distinct CDR3 sequences, 20% to 30% of them singletons. Trimming stripped 0 bases from V and 2 bases from J, with 10 bases between. In germline, CDR1 is LGHNA, CDR2 YNFKEQ. The CDR3 is 16 amino acids. This sample was shared with a second study, whose subject was T cells of mothers and their children.

V and J are TRBV4-2 and TRBJ2-2; D gene ambiguous. This TCR came from a boy aged 5-17 years in good health. Sequenced: blood. CDR3 loop: CASSQDALVNTGELFF. In DNA, the CDR3 is TGTGCCAGCAGCCAAGATGCCCTGGTAAACACCGGGGAGCTGTTTTTT.